This entry lists 25 T cell receptor beta chains sequenced from one sample in a study of T-cell memory formation after mild COVID-19 (dated by TCRdb to the early 2020s). The library relied on 5' RACE. TCRdb records Illumina NovaSeq 6000 as the sequencer. TCRdb reprocessing: public reads trimmed at Q25 with fastp, clones called with MiXCR, in-frame beta chains kept. One record per CDR3 amino acid sequence lists the most common genes and DNA. A total of approximately 500,000 distinct CDR3 sequences appear in this sample, around a quarter of them only once. Around an eighth of the sample goes to the ten largest clones. The sequencing input was PBMCs or a T cell subset sorted from them (not recorded which). These receptors all come from an adult woman who had mild COVID-19 (a few samples of this study predate the infection). The sample titles of this study are shuffled in the database, so cell type and time point are left out; the donor was told from shared clones.

This clonotype was counted between two and nine times. This rearrangement joins TRBV27 to TRBJ2-4; D is ambiguous. This CDR3 spans 13 amino acids. Deletions cut 6 bases from V and 7 bases from J, with 13 bases between. Germline V gene lookup returns CDR1 MNHEY and CDR2 SMNVEV (reference sequence). CDR3 DNA: TGTGCCAGCAGCCCCGAAGCCGCGAACATTCAGTACTTC. Its protein product is CASSPEAANIQYF.

The rearrangement joins TRBV11-2 to TRBJ1-6; tentative D call: TRBD1 (5 bases). V lost 0 bases to trimming and J lost 14 bases, with 17 bases between them. This CDR3 is built from 15 residues. CDR1 and CDR2 (germline): SGHAT, FQNNGV. DNA of the CDR3: TGTGCCAGCAGCTTAGATCGGACACCTCCCTGCACCCTCCACTTT. Residues: CASSLDRTPPCTLHF.

The table lists this clonotype with a few counts. The rearrangement uses TRBV2 and TRBJ2-4; 14 bases align to TRBD2. The CDR3 runs 20 residues. CDR1 is SNHLY, CDR2 FYNNEI, per germline. The V and J ends lost 2 bases and 0 bases, in that order; junction bases with no gene match: 9. The CDR3 region is CASSEFGLAGGDKAKNIQYF. The CDR3 bases are TGTGCCAGCAGTGAATTTGGACTAGCGGGGGGCGATAAAGCCAAAAACATTCAGTACTTC.

This clonotype has more than one count but fewer than ten. The V gene is TRBV12-3 or TRBV12-4, the J gene TRBJ2-1, with D tentatively TRBD2 (6 bases). The germline V and J ends were trimmed by 3 bases and 11 bases, with 8 bases remaining between them. This CDR3 has 11 residues. The CDR3 DNA reads TGTGCCAGCAGTTTTCGCGGGAAGCAGTTCTTC. It is translated as CASSFRGKQFF.

This clonotype was observed a handful of times. The rearrangement uses TRBV7-2 and TRBJ2-5; TRBD2 agrees at 7 bases. Germline CDR1 reads SGHTA; CDR2 reads FQGNSA. The CDR3 has 16 residues. V lost 7 bases and J lost 4; bases outside the gene matches: 15. CDR3 protein: CASTPGFGGGGETQYF. The CDR3 DNA is TGTGCCAGCACCCCAGGGTTCGGCGGGGGAGGAGAGACCCAGTACTTC. Variable domain in full (rest from reference TRBV7-2 and TRBJ2-5): GAGVSQSPSNKVTEKGKDVELRCDPISGHTALYWYRQSLGQGLEFLIYFQGNSAPDKSGLPSDRFSAERTGGSVSTLTIQRTQQEDSAVYLCASTPGFGGGGETQYFGPGTRLLVL.

The chain is built from TRBV18 and TRBJ2-7, with a possible D match to TRBD1 (5 bases). The CDR3 runs to 14 residues. V dropped 3 bases and J dropped 2 bases, with 11 bases sitting between them. Per germline, CDR1 KGHSH and CDR2 LQKENI. The CDR3 loop is CASSPNPDTYEQYF. The CDR3 DNA reads as TGTGCCAGCTCACCCAACCCGGACACCTACGAGCAGTACTTC.

The rearrangement uses TRBV21-1 and TRBJ2-7; the D call of TRBD2 is as the table states it, not checked on the DNA. TRBV21-1 is flagged as a pseudogene. This CDR3 is built from 15 residues. The CDR3 sequence: CASSKKDFRPYEQYF. The CDR3 region has the DNA TGTGCCAGCAGCAAAAAGGACTTTCGGCCCTACGAGCAGTACTTC.

This clonotype came up a few times. The chain carries TRBV12-3 or TRBV12-4 and TRBJ2-1; 8 bases are a match to TRBD2. V dropped 5 bases and J dropped 7; count of bases not matched to a gene: 10. The CDR3 consists of 15 residues. The CDR3 sequence: CASSLRTSRGNEQFF. The CDR3 DNA reads as TGTGCCAGCAGTCTCCGGACTAGCCGAGGGAATGAGCAGTTCTTC.

V and J are TRBV18 and TRBJ2-7, with 10 bases fitting TRBD1. V lost 4 bases to trimming and J lost 1 base; unmatched junction nucleotides: 22. Germline V gene lookup returns CDR1 KGHSH and CDR2 LQKENI. The CDR3 loop spans 21 amino acids. CDR3 sequence: CASSLDPGQGFGGASSYEQYF. Written as DNA, the CDR3 is TGTGCCAGCTCACTTGATCCGGGACAGGGGTTCGGAGGAGCGAGTTCCTACGAGCAGTACTTC.

This chain uses TRBV24-1 with TRBJ1-2; a possible D gene is TRBD1 (5 bases). V dropped 0 bases and J dropped 3 bases, with 7 bases sitting between them. Germline V gives CDR1 KGHDR, CDR2 SFDVKD. CDR3 length: 14 residues. The CDR3, as DNA: TGTGCCACCAGTGATTTGCGACAGCACTATGGCTACACCTTC. Translating it yields CATSDLRQHYGYTF.

This clonotype appeared a few times. CDR3 nucleotide sequence: TGTGCCAGCAGCCGATTGACTAGCGGGAGGGCCTACGAGCAGTACTTC. As protein: CASSRLTSGRAYEQYF. The chain links TRBV6-5 to TRBJ2-7; 14 bases align to TRBD2. This CDR3 contains 16 residues. J gave up 2 bases and V 6 bases, and 6 bases lay outside the gene matches. Germline CDR1 MNHEY, CDR2 SVGAGI.

Many counts were recorded for this clonotype. The chain carries TRBV12-3 or TRBV12-4 and TRBJ2-3; 7 bases align to TRBD1. The CDR3 length is 16 residues. Trimming took 5 bases from V and 2 from J; bases not matched to a gene: 10. The CDR3 nucleotides are TGTGCCAGCAGTACACGGGGACAGCTATTCACAGATACGCAGTATTTT. Its protein product is CASSTRGQLFTDTQYF.

The chain combines TRBV11-2 with TRBJ2-3; TRBD1 matches 10 bases. V was clipped by 3 bases and J by 2 bases; unmatched bases: 11. Germline lookup yields CDR1 SGHAT and CDR2 FQNNGV. CDR3 length: 18 amino acids. The CDR3 spells CASSLWTWTGGDTDTQYF. The CDR3 DNA reads as TGTGCCAGCAGCTTGTGGACCTGGACAGGGGGGGACACAGATACGCAGTATTTT.

The rearrangement links TRBV3-1 to TRBJ1-1; D remains unclear. The CDR3 sequence is 16 residues long. Trimming pared 4 bases from V and 3 bases from J, leaving 18 bases between. Looked up from germline, CDR1 is LGHDT and CDR2 is YNNKEL (reference sequence). In DNA, the CDR3 is TGTGCCAGCAGCCGGGAATGGGGATCAAGGGACACTGAAGCTTTCTTT. It codes for CASSREWGSRDTEAFF. Full variable domain (remainder filled in from reference TRBV3-1 and TRBJ1-1): DTAVSQTPKYLVTQMGNDKSIKCEQNLGHDTMYWYKQDSKKFLKIMFSYNNKELIINETVPNRFSPKSPDKAHLNLHINSLELGDSAVYFCASSREWGSRDTEAFFGQGTRLTVV.

J is TRBJ1-1 and V is TRBV7-8, with no clear D. This CDR3 is built from 14 residues. Trimming removed 5 bases from V and 3 bases from J, with 13 bases in between. Per germline, CDR1 SGHVS and CDR2 FQNEAQ. The CDR3 loop reads CASSLRTRHTEAFF. CDR3 DNA sequence: TGTGCCAGCAGCCTCCGGACCCGGCACACTGAAGCTTTCTTT.

The CDR3 bases are TGTGCCTGGAGTTGGTCTTACTCTGGAAACACCATATATTTT. Its translation: CAWSWSYSGNTIYF. The genes are TRBV30 and TRBJ1-3; no firm D call. The CDR3 is 14 residues long. CDR1 is GTSNPN, CDR2 SVGIG, per germline (reference sequence). V lost 2 bases and J 0 bases, leaving 8 bases between the germline ends.

The V and J genes are TRBV7-2 and TRBJ2-3; no clear D. CDR3 length: 16 amino acids. V lost 0 bases, J lost 0 bases, and 10 bases lay in between. CDR1 and CDR2 (germline): SGHTA, FQGNSA. For the CDR3, the DNA is TGTGCCAGCAGCTTAGCTGGGCTAGAAAGCACAGATACGCAGTATTTT. It is translated as CASSLAGLESTDTQYF.

This chain links TRBV7-9 with TRBJ1-1; possible D gene TRBD1, 5 bases. The CDR3 is 15 residues long. Trimming removed 2 bases from V and 5 bases from J, with 15 bases in between. Germline V gene lookup returns CDR1 SEHNR and CDR2 FQNEAQ (reference sequence). The CDR3 is CASSLTWGKGTEAFF. CDR3 nucleotide sequence: TGTGCCAGCAGCTTAACCTGGGGAAAGGGGACTGAAGCTTTCTTT.

This clonotype was found a few times. The chain links TRBV7-6 to TRBJ2-7; D is possibly TRBD2 (6 bases). V lost 2 bases to trimming and J lost 2 bases, with 13 bases between them. Germline V CDR1 and CDR2: SGHVS, FNYEAQ. This CDR3 contains 15 residues. CDR3 nucleotides: TGTGCCAGCAGCTTAATGGGACTTTCCACCTACGAGCAGTACTTC. Protein product: CASSLMGLSTYEQYF.

This clonotype was found a few times. The CDR3 spells CASSNPRGTYEQYF. Here the CDR3 DNA reads TGTGCCAGCAGCAACCCTAGGGGCACCTACGAGCAGTACTTC. The chain has TRBV7-8 and TRBJ2-7, with D perhaps matching TRBD1 (5 bases). Trimming stripped 5 bases from V and 2 bases from J, with 13 bases between. CDR1 is SGHVS and CDR2 is FQNEAQ in the germline V gene. The CDR3 spans 14 residues.

The V and J genes are TRBV6-1 and TRBJ1-1; a weak D match, TRBD1 (6 bases). The length of the CDR3 is 16 residues. With 4 bases removed from V and 1 base from J, the gap between germline ends came to 16 bases. Germline loops: CDR1 MNHNS, CDR2 SASEGT. This chain's CDR3 is CASSAPWGARNTEAFF. The CDR3 DNA reads TGTGCCAGCAGTGCCCCCTGGGGGGCCCGGAACACTGAAGCTTTCTTT.

The V and J genes are TRBV25-1 and TRBJ2-7, with a tentative D call TRBD2 (6 bases). V was cut by 2 bases and J by 0 bases, with 11 bases left in between. Looked up from germline, CDR1 is MGHDK and CDR2 is SYGVNS. CDR3 length: 15 residues. The CDR3 DNA follows: TGTGCCAGCAGTGAAGATCACGGGAGCTCCTACGAGCAGTACTTC. Residues: CASSEDHGSSYEQYF.

The rearrangement joins TRBV10-3 to TRBJ1-1, with 10 bases lining up with TRBD1. The CDR3 spans 13 residues. Germline V CDR1 and CDR2: ENHRY, SYGVKD. The ends lost 10 bases at V and 1 base at J; junction bases unmatched: 3. The CDR3, as DNA: TGTGCCACCGGACAGGGGGGGAACACTGAAGCTTTCTTT. Translation: CATGQGGNTEAFF.

As DNA, the CDR3 is TGTGCCAGCACCCTTAGCCTCTCCTACGAGCAGTACTTC. Translation: CASTLSLSYEQYF. This chain connects TRBV7-9 to TRBJ2-7; D call uncertain. Trimming shortened V by 7 bases and J by 0 bases, and 10 bases separated the two germline ends. The CDR3 contains 13 residues. Germline lookup yields CDR1 SEHNR and CDR2 FQNEAQ (reference sequence).

This clonotype came up a few times. The genes are TRBV24-1 and TRBJ2-1; 10 nucleotides match TRBD1. The trim removed 9 bases at V and 6 bases at J, leaving 4 bases unmatched. The CDR3 length is 13 residues. The germline CDR1 and CDR2 sequences are KGHDR and SFDVKD. The chain's CDR3 is CATGTGEINEQFF. Here the CDR3 DNA reads TGTGCCACCGGGACAGGGGAGATCAATGAGCAGTTCTTC.